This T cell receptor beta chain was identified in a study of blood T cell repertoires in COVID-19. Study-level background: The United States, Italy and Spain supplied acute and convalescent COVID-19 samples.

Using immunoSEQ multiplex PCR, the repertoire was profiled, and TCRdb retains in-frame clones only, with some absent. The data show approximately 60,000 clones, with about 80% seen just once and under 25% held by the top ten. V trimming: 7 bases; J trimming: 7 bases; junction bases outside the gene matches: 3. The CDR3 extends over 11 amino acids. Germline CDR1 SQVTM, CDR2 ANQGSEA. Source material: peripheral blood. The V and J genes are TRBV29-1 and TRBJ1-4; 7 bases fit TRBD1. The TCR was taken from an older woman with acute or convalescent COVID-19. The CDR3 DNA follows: TGCAGCGGGGGGGACAGTGAAAAACTGTTTTTT. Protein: CSGGDSEKLFF.